Each of the 5 T cell receptor beta chains below was sequenced from the same sample in a study of shared clonotypes between healthy human individuals. Profiling relied on immunoSEQ multiplex PCR, and the TCRdb table lists in-frame clones only, not all of them. The table lists 400,000 to 500,000 clones, over 60% of them singletons. The sequencing input was PBMCs. The source of these receptors is a woman aged 40-49 years in good health. Some clones in this sample may be carry-over from other donors' samples.

This chain connects TRBV11-2 to TRBJ2-1, with a tentative D call TRBD2 (5 bases). This CDR3 is 17 amino acids long. Germline loops: CDR1 SGHAT, CDR2 FQNNGV. V dropped 2 bases and J dropped 7 bases, with 21 bases sitting between them. The CDR3 region is CASSLYPFFRESNEQFF. CDR3 nucleotide sequence: TGTGCCAGCAGCTTATACCCCTTTTTTCGGGAATCAAATGAGCAGTTCTTC.

Note on this clone: The same CDR3 also results from other DNA sequences found in this sample. This chain uses TRBV5-1 with TRBJ1-1, with unresolved D. V was cut by 0 bases and J by 4 bases, with 10 bases left in between. This CDR3 has 14 amino acids. From germline, CDR1 is SGHRS and CDR2 YFSETQ. The DNA of the CDR3 is TGCGCCAGCAGCTTGGCCGGTCGCGGCACTGAAGCTTTCTTT. Its protein product is CASSLAGRGTEAFF.

A few counts support this clone. Other nucleotide sequences in the sample specify the same CDR3. The chain employs TRBV6-6 and TRBJ1-1, with D possibly TRBD1 on 5 matching bases. CDR3 length: 14 amino acids. Between the trimmed V and J ends, which lost 0 bases and 4 bases, there was a span of 9 bases. CDR1 and CDR2 from the germline V gene are MNHNY and SVGAGI (reference sequence). CDR3 nucleotide sequence: TGTGCCAGCAGTTACTCTTTGGGGGGCACTGAAGCTTTCTTT. Encoded protein: CASSYSLGGTEAFF.

CDR3 bases: TGTGCCAGCAGCTTGGAGCAGGGGGCTTACAATGAGCAGTTCTTC. Encoded protein: CASSLEQGAYNEQFF. The J gene is TRBJ2-1, the V gene TRBV5-5, with 8 nucleotides matching TRBD1. V lost 0 bases and J lost 4; bases outside the gene matches: 3. The CDR3 contains 15 residues. Germline V lookup: CDR1 SGHKS, CDR2 YYEKEE (reference sequence).

This chain's CDR3 is CASRQGSYGYTF. CDR3 DNA sequence: TGTGCCAGCAGACAGGGGTCCTATGGCTACACCTTC. The chain recombines TRBV6-1 with TRBJ1-2, with TRBD1 matching over 7 bases. J lost 4 bases, V lost 6 bases, and 2 bases had no gene match. The CDR3 sequence is 12 residues long. The germline V gene encodes CDR1 MNHNS and CDR2 SASEGT.